What follows are 2 T cell receptor beta chains derived from one specimen sequenced in a study of T cell responses to AZD1222 COVID-19 vaccine. TCRdb keeps only in-frame clones here, not all; method: immunoSEQ multiplex PCR. Counted here are fewer than 250,000 clones, roughly 92% occurring once; the ten biggest clones make up approximately 1.5%. The sample here was peripheral blood, taken on day 0 of AZD1222 vaccination. These receptors were taken from an adult in good health.

This clone was found once. The chain has TRBV4-1 and TRBJ1-5; D may be TRBD1 (5 bases). The CDR3 sequence is 14 residues long. V lost 2 bases to trimming and J lost 7 bases, with 12 bases between them. Germline V gene lookup returns CDR1 MGHRA and CDR2 YSYEKL. Here the CDR3 DNA reads TGCGCCAGCAGCCAACACGATGGGGACCAGCCCCAGCATTTT. It translates to CASSQHDGDQPQHF.

The chain carries TRBV2 and TRBJ1-1, with D perhaps matching TRBD1 (5 bases). The CDR3 extends over 13 amino acids. Trimming shortened V by 8 bases and J by 1 base, and 11 bases separated the two germline ends. Per germline, CDR1 SNHLY and CDR2 FYNNEI. CDR3 amino acids: CASLGHRNTEAFF. The CDR3 DNA reads TGTGCCAGCTTAGGACACCGGAACACTGAAGCTTTCTTT.